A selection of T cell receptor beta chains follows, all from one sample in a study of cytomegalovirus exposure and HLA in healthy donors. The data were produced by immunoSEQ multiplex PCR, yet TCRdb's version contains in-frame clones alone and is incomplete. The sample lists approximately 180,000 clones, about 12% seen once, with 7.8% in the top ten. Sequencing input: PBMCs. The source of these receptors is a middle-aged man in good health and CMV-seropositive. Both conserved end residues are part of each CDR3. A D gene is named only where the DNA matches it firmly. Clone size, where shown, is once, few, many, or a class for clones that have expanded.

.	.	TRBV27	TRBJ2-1	TGTGCCAGCACGACCCGGCAGGGGTACTCCTATGAGCAGTTCTTC	CASTTRQGYSYEQFF
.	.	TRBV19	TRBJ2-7	TGTGCCAGTAGATCACAGGCCACCTACGAGCAGTACTTC	CASRSQATYEQYF
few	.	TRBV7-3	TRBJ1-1	TGTGCCAGCTCTAATGGGGGGGACACTGAAGCTTTCTTT	CASSNGGDTEAFF
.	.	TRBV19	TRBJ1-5	TGTGCCAGTAGTATCTTACAGGGCACAAATCAGCCCCAGCATTTT	CASSILQGTNQPQHF
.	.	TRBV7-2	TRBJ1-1	TGTGCCAGCAGCCGCCAGGGACATACGAACACTGAAGCTTTCTTT	CASSRQGHTNTEAFF
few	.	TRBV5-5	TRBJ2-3	TGTGCCAGCAGCCCGGAACTGCGGGGGCCAGATACGCAGTATTTT	CASSPELRGPDTQYF
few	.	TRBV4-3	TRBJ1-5	TGCGCCAGCAGCGGGGGACTGACTCAGCCCCAGCATTTT	CASSGGLTQPQHF
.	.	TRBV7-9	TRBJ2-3	TGTGCCAGCAGCCTTTTACTAGGCACAGATACGCAGTATTTT	CASSLLLGTDTQYF
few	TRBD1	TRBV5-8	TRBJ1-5	TGTGCCAGCAGCATCCGGGACAGGACACCCAATGGGCCCCAGCATTTT	CASSIRDRTPNGPQHF
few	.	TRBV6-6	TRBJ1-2	TGTGCCAGCAGCCCTAGACAGAGCAGGAGAGACTACACCTTC	CASSPRQSRRDYTF
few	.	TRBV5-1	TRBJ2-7	TGCGCCAGCAGCTTGGGAACAGGTGGCTACGAGCAGTACTTC	CASSLGTGGYEQYF
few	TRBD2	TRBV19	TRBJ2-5	TGTGCCAGTAGTCCGACTAGCGGGGGCTCCCCAAAGACCCAGTACTTC	CASSPTSGGSPKTQYF
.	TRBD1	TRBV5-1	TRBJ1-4	TGCGCCAGCAGGCGGACAGGGGGCGTGGGGGCTAATGAAAAACTGTTTTTT	CASRRTGGVGANEKLFF
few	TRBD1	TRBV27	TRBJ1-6	TGTGCCAGCAGTTCTATAAGGACAGGGGGCGCCTATAATTCACCCCTCCACTTT	CASSSIRTGGAYNSPLHF
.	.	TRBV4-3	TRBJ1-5	TGCGCCAGCAGCCAAGAGAATCAGGGGTACCAGCCCCAGCATTTT	CASSQENQGYQPQHF
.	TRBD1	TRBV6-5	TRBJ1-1	TGTGCCAGCATCCCAGGGGGCAGACCCACTGAAGCTTTCTTT	CASIPGGRPTEAFF
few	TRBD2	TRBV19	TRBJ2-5	TGTGCCAGTAGTATGGGGGCACTAGGACTAGCGGGCGAGACCCAGTACTTC	CASSMGALGLAGETQYF
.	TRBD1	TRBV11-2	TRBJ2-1	TGTGCCAGCAGCTTAGATTCGACAGGGGTTACAATTGAGCAGTTCTTC	CASSLDSTGVTIEQFF
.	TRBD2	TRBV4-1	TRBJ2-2	TGCGCCAGCAGCCAAGATCGGGGGGTTCGAACCGGGGAGCTGTTTTTT	CASSQDRGVRTGELFF
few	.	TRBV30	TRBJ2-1	TGTGCCTGGAGTGTTTTCGGGGGTAGTGAGCAGTTCTTC	CAWSVFGGSEQFF
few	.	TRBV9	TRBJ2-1	TGTGCCAGCAGCGTAGCTGTCGATAGAGTCGGTGAGCAGTTCTTC	CASSVAVDRVGEQFF
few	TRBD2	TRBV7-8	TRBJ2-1	TGTGCCAGCAGCCCCGGGGGGGCTACACAGAACAATGAGCAGTTCTTC	CASSPGGATQNNEQFF
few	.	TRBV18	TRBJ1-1	TGTGCCAGCTCACAAAAGGGGCAAATGAACACTGAAGCTTTCTTT	CASSQKGQMNTEAFF
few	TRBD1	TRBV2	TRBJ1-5	TGTGCCAGCCAGGACAGGAGCAATCAGCCCCAGCATTTT	CASQDRSNQPQHF
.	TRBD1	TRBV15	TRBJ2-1	TGTGCCACCAGCAGAGATTTAGGGACAGGACTTGAGCAGTTCTTC	CATSRDLGTGLEQFF
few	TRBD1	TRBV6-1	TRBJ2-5	TGTGCCAGCATCAAAGGGACAGGACAAGAGACCCAGTACTTC	CASIKGTGQETQYF
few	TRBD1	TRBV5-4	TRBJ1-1	TGTGCCAGCTGCATATTGGACAGGTCAAACACTGAAGCTTTCTTT	CASCILDRSNTEAFF
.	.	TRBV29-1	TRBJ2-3	TGCAGCGTCGCGGGGACAGATACGCAGTATTTT	CSVAGTDTQYF
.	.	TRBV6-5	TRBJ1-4	TGTGCCAGCAGTTACTCGGCCCTAGGCCGAAAACTGTTTTTT	CASSYSALGRKLFF
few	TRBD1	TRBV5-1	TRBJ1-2	TGCGCCAGCAGCGGAGGACAGGGGGGTGGCTACACCTTC	CASSGGQGGGYTF
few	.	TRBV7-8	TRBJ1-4	TGTGCCAGCAGCTTCAGCGGCACCGGGGGTGAAAAACTGTTTTTT	CASSFSGTGGEKLFF
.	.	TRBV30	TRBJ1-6	TGTGCCTGGGGCGGTGGGTCCTTTTATAATTCACCCCTCCACTTT	CAWGGGSFYNSPLHF
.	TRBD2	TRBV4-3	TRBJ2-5	TGCGCCAGCAGCCAAGCGAGCGGGGGGGCCAGAGAGACCCAGTACTTC	CASSQASGGARETQYF
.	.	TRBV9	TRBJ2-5	TGTGCCAGCAGCGTACGGGCAGGGAGGGAGACCCAGTACTTC	CASSVRAGRETQYF
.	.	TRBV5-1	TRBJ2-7	TGCGCCAGCAGCCCGGAGGCAGGGGCTTCCTACGAGCAGTACTTC	CASSPEAGASYEQYF